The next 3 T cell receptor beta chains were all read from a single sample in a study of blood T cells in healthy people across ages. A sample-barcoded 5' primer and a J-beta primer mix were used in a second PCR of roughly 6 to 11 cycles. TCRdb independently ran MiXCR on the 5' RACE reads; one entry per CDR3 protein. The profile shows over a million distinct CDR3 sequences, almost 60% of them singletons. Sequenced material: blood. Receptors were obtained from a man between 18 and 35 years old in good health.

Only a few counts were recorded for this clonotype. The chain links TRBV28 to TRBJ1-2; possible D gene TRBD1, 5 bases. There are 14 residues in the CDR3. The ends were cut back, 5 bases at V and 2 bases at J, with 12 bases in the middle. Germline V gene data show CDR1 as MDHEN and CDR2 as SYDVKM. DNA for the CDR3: TGTGCCAGCAGTCCAGAGACAGTAAACTATGGCTACACCTTC. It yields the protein CASSPETVNYGYTF.

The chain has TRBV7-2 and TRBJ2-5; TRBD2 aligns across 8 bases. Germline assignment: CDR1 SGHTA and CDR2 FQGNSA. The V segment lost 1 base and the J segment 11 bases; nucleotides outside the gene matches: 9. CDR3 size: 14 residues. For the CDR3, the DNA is TGTGCCAGCAGCTTAGGGGCTCCGGGGGGGGAGCAGTACTTC. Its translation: CASSLGAPGGEQYF.

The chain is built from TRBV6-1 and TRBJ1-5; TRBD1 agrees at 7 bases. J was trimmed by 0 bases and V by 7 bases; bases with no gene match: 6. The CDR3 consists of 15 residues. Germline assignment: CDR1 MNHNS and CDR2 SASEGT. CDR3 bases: TGTGCCAGCAAGGTGGGACAGTATAGCAATCAGCCCCAGCATTTT. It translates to CASKVGQYSNQPQHF.